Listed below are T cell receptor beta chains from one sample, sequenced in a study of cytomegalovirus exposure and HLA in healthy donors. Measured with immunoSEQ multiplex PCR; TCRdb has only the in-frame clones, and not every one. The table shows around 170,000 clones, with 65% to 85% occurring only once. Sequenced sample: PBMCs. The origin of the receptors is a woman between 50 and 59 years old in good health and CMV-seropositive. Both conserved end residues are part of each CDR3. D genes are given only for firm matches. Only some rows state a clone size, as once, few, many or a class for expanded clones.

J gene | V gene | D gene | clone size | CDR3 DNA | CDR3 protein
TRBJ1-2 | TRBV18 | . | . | TGTGCCAGCTCCCCCTCCCCGGGGAATCGTGGCTACACCTTC | CASSPSPGNRGYTF
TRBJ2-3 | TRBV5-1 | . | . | TGCGCCAGCAGCTTCGAGCGGAACACAGATACGCAGTATTTT | CASSFERNTDTQYF
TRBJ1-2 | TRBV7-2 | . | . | TGTGCCAGCAGCTTAGCTCCGACAGCCTTTAACTATGGCTACACCTTC | CASSLAPTAFNYGYTF
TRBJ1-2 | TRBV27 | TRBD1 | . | TGTGCCAGCAGTGGGGACAGGCTTGGACTTGGCTACACCTTC | CASSGDRLGLGYTF
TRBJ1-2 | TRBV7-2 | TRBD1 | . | TGTGCCAGCAGCTTGGGACAGAAATGGAGAGTCACTAACTATGGCTACACCTTC | CASSLGQKWRVTNYGYTF
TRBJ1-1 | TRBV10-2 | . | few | TGCGCCAGCTCTAAGAGAAACACTGAAGCTTTCTTT | CASSKRNTEAFF
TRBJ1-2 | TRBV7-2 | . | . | TGTGCCAGCAGCATGGGGCGGGGAGGGGAGGGCTACACCTTC | CASSMGRGGEGYTF
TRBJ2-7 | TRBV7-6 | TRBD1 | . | TGTGCCAGCAGCCAAACAGGGGGATCCTACGAGCAGTACTTC | CASSQTGGSYEQYF
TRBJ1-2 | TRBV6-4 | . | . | TGTGCCAGCAGTGAAGTCATACAGGGTAGGTATAACTATGGCTACACCTTC | CASSEVIQGRYNYGYTF
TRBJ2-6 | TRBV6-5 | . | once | TGTGCCAGCAGTTACTCGTTTCACTCTGGGGCCAACGGCCTGACTTTC | CASSYSFHSGANGLTF
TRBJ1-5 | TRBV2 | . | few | TGTGCCAGCCGGGGGGAGCCCGCGCCTCAGCATTTT | CASRGEPAPQHF
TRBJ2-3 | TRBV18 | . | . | TGTGCCAGCTCACCCCCCGGTGGAGATACGCAGTATTTT | CASSPPGGDTQYF
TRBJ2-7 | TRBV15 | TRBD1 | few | TGTGCCACCAGCAGAGATCGTCTTAGACAGGGGGTCAACGAGCAGTACTTC | CATSRDRLRQGVNEQYF
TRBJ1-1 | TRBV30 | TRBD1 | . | TGTGCCTGGATGGACAGGAGATTCAACACTGAAGCTTTCTTT | CAWMDRRFNTEAFF
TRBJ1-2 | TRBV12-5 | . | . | TGTGCTAGTGGTTTGGGCCAGGGCGTTAGCTACACCTTC | CASGLGQGVSYTF
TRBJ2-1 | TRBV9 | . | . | TGTGCCAGCAGCCTCAATGGACAGAACAATGAGCAGTTCTTC | CASSLNGQNNEQFF
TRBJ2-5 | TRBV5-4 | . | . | TGTGCCAGCAGCCAATTGGGGGGCCAAGAGACCCAGTACTTC | CASSQLGGQETQYF
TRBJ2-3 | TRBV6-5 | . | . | TGTGCCAGCAGTTCAACTAGGGCCACAGATACGCAGTATTTT | CASSSTRATDTQYF
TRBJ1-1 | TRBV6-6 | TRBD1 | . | TGTGCCAGCAGTGACCCTGGACAGGGGGGGCTTTTT | CASSDPGQGGLF
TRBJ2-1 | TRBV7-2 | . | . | TGTCTCGTGGCCGGCGACCAAGGAGGGAATGAGCAGTTCTTC | CLVAGDQGGNEQFF
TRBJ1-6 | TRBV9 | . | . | TGTGCCAGCAGCGTCGAACAGGCTCCGAATTCACCCCTCCACTTT | CASSVEQAPNSPLHF
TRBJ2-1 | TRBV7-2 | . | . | TGTGCCAGCAGCTTAGCTAGCTCCTACAATGAGCAGTTCTTC | CASSLASSYNEQFF
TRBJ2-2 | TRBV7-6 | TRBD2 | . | TGTGCCAGCAGCTCCGGACTAGCGGGCCTCATTTCTGGCGGGGAGCTGTTTTTT | CASSSGLAGLISGGELFF
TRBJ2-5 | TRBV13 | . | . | TGTGCCAGCAGCATACCCGACGGGTACCAAGAGACCCAGTACTTC | CASSIPDGYQETQYF
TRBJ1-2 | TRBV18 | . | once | TGTGCCAGCTCACCTCGACAGAACCTACACGGCGACCCTGGCTACACCTTC | CASSPRQNLHGDPGYTF
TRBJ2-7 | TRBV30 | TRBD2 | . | TGTGCCTCGTCAGCGGGACTAGCGGCAACCTACGAGCAGTACTTC | CASSAGLAATYEQYF
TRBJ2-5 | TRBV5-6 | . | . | TGTGCCAGCAGGTTATTAAATGAAGAGACCCAGTACTTC | CASRLLNEETQYF
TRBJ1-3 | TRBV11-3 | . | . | TGTGCCAGCAGCTATTCGGACAGTGGAAACACCATATATTTT | CASSYSDSGNTIYF
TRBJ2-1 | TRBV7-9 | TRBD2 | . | TGTGCCAGCAGCTTTGGGACTAGCGGGAGCTCCTACAATGAGCAGTTCTTC | CASSFGTSGSSYNEQFF
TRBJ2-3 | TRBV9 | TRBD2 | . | TGTGCCAGCAGCTGGTTAGCGGGGCCCACAGATACGCAGTATTTT | CASSWLAGPTDTQYF
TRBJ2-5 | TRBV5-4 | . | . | TGTGCCAGCAGCCTCCCTAGTCTAGCCGGGGAGACCCAGTACTTC | CASSLPSLAGETQYF